The T cell receptor (beta chain) under discussion was sequenced for a study of identical twins. V shed 7 bases and J shed 0 bases, with 13 bases lying between them. CDR3 length equals 16 residues. Germline values: CDR1 MNHNS, CDR2 SASEGT. Each CDR3 protein gets one entry after TCRdb re-called the 5' RACE reads with MiXCR. The sample carries about 490,000 distinct CDR3 sequences, 15% recorded once. A word on this clonotype: Its target is not known.

Study-level findings and limits: A lower insertion count was a feature of abundant cord blood beta clonotypes, with no such feature in memory repertoires. Excess low generation probability was seen in twin-shared out-of-frame alpha sequences. Invariant MAIT and iNKT cells are populations that could partly confound zero-insertion analyses.

This same sample was also part of a study on yellow fever vaccine responses in identical twins.

The sequenced sample consisted of CD4+ T cells sorted from blood. This clonotype was sampled from a woman aged 18-35 years in good health. This chain joins TRBV6-1 and TRBJ2-6; the D gene is possibly TRBD1 (6 bases). CDR3 DNA sequence: TGTGCCAGCATAGGCAGGGGTAACTCTGGGGCCAACGTCCTGACTTTC. Amino acids: CASIGRGNSGANVLTF.